This TCR beta chain was profiled in a study of control samples from healthy donors and cancer patients. CDR1 is MRHNA and CDR2 is SNTAGT in the germline V gene. The V end lost 2 bases, the J end lost 3 bases, and 8 bases lay between the germline ends. The CDR3 loop spans 14 amino acids. Using immunoSEQ multiplex PCR, the repertoire was profiled, and TCRdb retains in-frame clones only, with some absent. Here the sample spans 84,000 or so clones, roughly 89% being singletons. Sequencing was performed on blood. V gene TRBV6-4 combines with J gene TRBJ1-5; no firm D call. The TCR originated in a man in his thirties or forties in good health. The CDR3 protein is CASSDAPNNQPQHF. CDR3 DNA: TGTGCCAGCAGTGACGCCCCAAACAATCAGCCCCAGCATTTT.